The 28 T cell receptor beta chains below all came from one sample that was sequenced in a study of PD-1 blockade in mismatch repair-deficient tumors. Profiled with immunoSEQ multiplex PCR; TCRdb holds only in-frame clones, not every one. This table holds over 20,000 clones, approximately 86% found once. The source was peripheral blood, collected 12 weeks after starting pembrolizumab. The source is an adult with mismatch repair-deficient cancer.

The V and J genes are TRBV11-2 and TRBJ1-2, with D unclear. Germline V gives CDR1 SGHAT, CDR2 FQNNGV. With 6 bases removed from V and 7 bases from J, the gap between germline ends came to 12 bases. The CDR3 length is 12 residues. The CDR3 is CASSIQSSGYTF. Written as DNA, the CDR3 is TGTGCCAGCAGTATTCAGTCGAGTGGCTACACCTTC. Combining the CDR3 with reference TRBV11-2 and TRBJ1-2 gives the whole variable domain EAGVAQSPRYKIIEKRQSVAFWCNPISGHATLYWYQQILGQGPKLLIQFQNNGVVDDSQLPKDRFSAERLKGVDSTLKIQPAKLEDSAVYLCASSIQSSGYTFGSGTRLTVV.

V gene TRBV4-3 combines with J gene TRBJ1-2; tentatively, D is TRBD1 (5 bases). The CDR3 extends over 15 amino acids. V was cut by 0 bases and J by 5 bases, with 13 bases left in between. CDR1 is LGHNA and CDR2 is YSLEER in the germline V gene. The CDR3 sequence: CASSQDPGPSYGYTF. CDR3 DNA: TGCGCCAGCAGCCAAGATCCGGGGCCCTCTTATGGCTACACCTTC.

The genes are TRBV7-2 and TRBJ2-5, with no clear D. V lost 4 bases, J lost 1 base, and 7 bases lay in between. The CDR3 contains 13 residues. CDR1 and CDR2 from the germline V gene are SGHTA and FQGNSA. The CDR3 region is CASSSRTQETQYF. In nucleotides, the CDR3 is TGTGCCAGCAGCTCCCGGACCCAAGAGACCCAGTACTTC.

J is TRBJ2-1 and V is TRBV18; the D gene is possibly TRBD1 (5 bases). Trimming took 1 base from V and 4 from J, leaving 11 bases between them. The CDR3 extends over 15 amino acids. In germline, CDR1 is KGHSH, CDR2 LQKENI. Here the CDR3 reads CASSPHHQGYNEQFF. In DNA, the CDR3 is TGTGCCAGCTCACCACACCACCAGGGTTACAATGAGCAGTTCTTC.

The chain has TRBV10-3 and TRBJ1-5; D gene uncertain. Germline CDR1 and CDR2: ENHRY and SYGVKD. This CDR3 contains 13 residues. The CDR3 sequence: CAIADYSNQPQHF. CDR3 DNA: TGTGCGATAGCCGATTATAGCAATCAGCCCCAGCATTTT.

This chain links TRBV6-4 with TRBJ2-3, with TRBD2 identical over 8 bases. In germline, CDR1 is MRHNA, CDR2 SNTAGT. This CDR3 has 15 amino acids. Trimming removed 3 bases from V and 4 bases from J; junction bases left unmatched: 6. CDR3 sequence reads: CASSEGLAGPDTQYF. The DNA for the CDR3 is TGTGCCAGCAGTGAGGGGCTAGCGGGCCCAGATACGCAGTATTTT.

This rearrangement joins TRBV30 to TRBJ1-1; D call uncertain. The germline V and J ends were trimmed by 4 bases and 7 bases, with 16 bases remaining between them. Germline values: CDR1 GTSNPN, CDR2 SVGIG (reference sequence). This CDR3 has 13 amino acids. CDR3 DNA sequence: TGTGCCTGGAAACGGGGTATGCAGCTTGAAGCTTTCTTT. It codes for CAWKRGMQLEAFF.

The chain is built from TRBV2 and TRBJ2-7; D remains unclear. The CDR3 extends over 13 amino acids. V lost 6 bases to trimming and J lost 1 base, with 10 bases between them. Germline CDR1 and CDR2: SNHLY and FYNNEI. CDR3 residues: CASRRTTSYEQYF. CDR3 nucleotides: TGTGCCAGCAGGCGAACGACATCCTACGAGCAGTACTTC. Based on the CDR3 plus reference TRBV2 and TRBJ2-7, the full variable domain is EPEVTQTPSHQVTQMGQEVILRCVPISNHLYFYWYRQILGQKVEFLVSFYNNEISEKSEIFDDQFSVERPDGSNFTLKIRSTKLEDSAMYFCASRRTTSYEQYFGPGTRLTVT.

The J gene is TRBJ2-2, the V gene TRBV6-5; D remains ambiguous. The CDR3 sequence is 14 residues long. Between the trimmed V and J ends, which lost 2 bases and 3 bases, there was a span of 7 bases. Germline V gene data show CDR1 as MNHEY and CDR2 as SVGAGI. The chain's CDR3 is CASSYLRDTGELFF. The CDR3, as DNA: TGTGCCAGCAGTTACCTCCGGGACACCGGGGAGCTGTTTTTT.

The genes are TRBV11-2 and TRBJ1-1; a possible D gene is TRBD1 (6 bases). Germline CDR1 reads SGHAT; CDR2 reads FQNNGV. CDR3 size: 15 residues. The V end lost 1 base, the J end lost 1 base, and 10 bases lay between the germline ends. As DNA, the CDR3 is TGTGCCAGCAGCTTAGTAGGCAGGGGGAACACTGAAGCTTTCTTT. Its translation is CASSLVGRGNTEAFF. Supplemented by reference TRBV11-2 and TRBJ1-1, the full variable domain reads EAGVAQSPRYKIIEKRQSVAFWCNPISGHATLYWYQQILGQGPKLLIQFQNNGVVDDSQLPKDRFSAERLKGVDSTLKIQPAKLEDSAVYLCASSLVGRGNTEAFFGQGTRLTVV.

V usage is TRBV6-1 and J usage is TRBJ1-5; possibly TRBD1 for D (5 bases). In germline, CDR1 is MNHNS, CDR2 SASEGT. Deletions cut 8 bases from V and 0 bases from J, with 11 bases between. This CDR3 has 14 residues. The CDR3: CASGGRYSNQPQHF. In DNA, the CDR3 is TGTGCCAGCGGGGGTAGGTATAGCAATCAGCCCCAGCATTTT.

This clone was seen just once. This sequence joins TRBV29-1 and TRBJ2-7, with D hard to call. Between the trimmed V and J ends, which lost 5 bases and 3 bases, there was a span of 8 bases. Germline V CDR1 and CDR2: SQVTM, ANQGSEA. This CDR3 comprises 11 residues. In DNA form, the CDR3 reads TGCAGCGTTTTCCTAGACTACGAGCAGTACTTC. Protein product: CSVFLDYEQYF.

The rearrangement uses TRBV30 and TRBJ2-1; 9 bases agree with TRBD2. The CDR3 sequence is 16 residues long. Germline CDR1 reads GTSNPN; CDR2 reads SVGIG (reference sequence). V lost 2 bases and J lost 4; bases outside the gene matches: 9. For the CDR3, the DNA is TGTGCCTGGAGTACCACGGGTCTAGCGGGGTACAATGAGCAGTTCTTC. Its protein product is CAWSTTGLAGYNEQFF.

The table lists this clone with a count of one. The chain joins TRBV28 to TRBJ1-2; no clear D gene. V was cut by 5 bases and J by 0 bases, with 4 bases left in between. Germline CDR1 reads MDHEN; CDR2 reads SYDVKM. There are 12 residues in the CDR3. In nucleotides, the CDR3 is TGTGCCAGCAGTCCAGCTAACTATGGCTACACCTTC. Translating it yields CASSPANYGYTF.

The J gene is TRBJ2-7, the V gene TRBV6-8; D is ambiguous. V gave up 5 bases and J gave up 4 bases, with 15 bases separating them. The CDR3 extends over 14 amino acids. Germline CDR1 and CDR2: MNHGY and SAAAGT. Here the CDR3 reads CASSEDGSVYEQYF. The DNA for the CDR3 is TGTGCCAGCAGTGAAGACGGATCCGTTTACGAGCAGTACTTC.

The rearrangement links TRBV7-3 to TRBJ2-2; 14 bases map to TRBD2. This CDR3 spans 18 amino acids. The germline gives CDR1 SGHTA, CDR2 FQGTGA. Trimming removed 4 bases from V and 5 bases from J; junction bases left unmatched: 9. The CDR3 spells CASSSSGTSGSKTGELFF. Here the CDR3 DNA reads TGTGCCAGCAGCTCCTCCGGGACTAGCGGGAGTAAGACCGGGGAGCTGTTTTTT.

The rearrangement links TRBV11-2 to TRBJ1-2; 7 bases align to TRBD1. Germline CDR1 SGHAT, CDR2 FQNNGV. V shed 3 bases, J shed 0 bases, and the junction held 4 bases outside the gene matches. There are 15 residues in the CDR3. The DNA for the CDR3 is TGTGCCAGCAGCTTGGGACAGAAAGCTAACTATGGCTACACCTTC. Its translation: CASSLGQKANYGYTF.

The genes are TRBV28 and TRBJ1-1; no firm D call. CDR1 and CDR2 from the germline V gene are MDHEN and SYDVKM. With 3 bases removed from V and 11 bases from J, the gap between germline ends came to 16 bases. This CDR3 region has 13 residues. The CDR3: CASSFRHSFWAFF. The DNA of the CDR3 is TGTGCCAGCAGTTTCCGACATTCCTTTTGGGCTTTCTTT.

The CDR3: CASSRDRVLNYGYTF. The CDR3, as DNA: TGTGCCAGCAGCCGGGACAGAGTATTAAACTATGGCTACACCTTC. The chain links TRBV9 to TRBJ1-2; 7 bases fit TRBD1. Per the germline V gene, CDR1 is SGDLS and CDR2 is YYNGEE. The junction had 8 bases not matched to a gene; V was cut back by 4 bases and J by 2 bases. The CDR3 totals 15 residues.

The chain recombines TRBV4-2 with TRBJ2-2; D gene ambiguous. Germline-derived CDR1 and CDR2 are LGHNA and YNFKEQ. V dropped 1 base and J dropped 5 bases, with 11 bases sitting between them. This CDR3 has 15 residues. Here the CDR3 DNA reads TGTGCCAGCAGCCAAGGCCCCCCGGGTACCGGGGAGCTGTTTTTT. This sequence encodes CASSQGPPGTGELFF.

The chain uses TRBV29-1 and TRBJ2-5, with TRBD1 identical over 10 bases. Germline V lookup: CDR1 SQVTM, CDR2 ANQGSEA. CDR3 size: 12 residues. Trimming at V came to 6 bases and at J to 4 bases, leaving 2 bases not matched to a gene. The chain's CDR3 is CSVTGGIETQYF. CDR3 coding DNA: TGCAGCGTGACAGGGGGCATAGAGACCCAGTACTTC.

The gene calls are TRBV11-3 and TRBJ2-1; D gene uncertain. CDR1 and CDR2 (germline): SGHNT, YENEEA. This CDR3 region has 12 residues. V was trimmed by 3 bases and J by 7 bases, leaving 7 bases between them. This CDR3 is CASSFIANEQFF. CDR3 sequence (DNA): TGTGCCAGCAGCTTCATAGCTAATGAGCAGTTCTTC.

Only one count was recorded for this clone. The V and J genes are TRBV30 and TRBJ2-5, with D possibly TRBD1 on 6 matching bases. V was trimmed by 2 bases and J by 3 bases, leaving 16 bases between them. CDR3 length equals 15 residues. The germline V gene has CDR1 GTSNPN and CDR2 SVGIG (reference sequence). In DNA form, the CDR3 reads TGTGCCTGGAGTCGCCCCCGGGACACTAAAGAGACCCAGTACTTC. Amino acids: CAWSRPRDTKETQYF.

The J gene is TRBJ2-7, the V gene TRBV6-6; D ambiguous. Germline assignment: CDR1 MNHNY and CDR2 SVGAGI (reference sequence). CDR3 length: 13 amino acids. Deletions cut 4 bases from V and 4 bases from J, with 11 bases between. The CDR3 region has the DNA TGTGCCAGCAGTTGGAACGACGGTTACGAGCAGTACTTC. Protein sequence: CASSWNDGYEQYF.

The V call is TRBV27, the J call TRBJ2-1; D unclear. This CDR3 has 13 amino acids. V lost 7 bases and J lost 4, with 11 bases in between. Germline values: CDR1 MNHEY, CDR2 SMNVEV (reference sequence). CDR3 nucleotide sequence: TGTGCCAGCAAAGCAATTGTTTACAATGAGCAGTTCTTC. Residues: CASKAIVYNEQFF.

This chain connects TRBV5-4 to TRBJ2-1; the D is unclear. V was shortened by 1 base and J by 2 bases, with 10 bases between the two germline ends. The germline V gene has CDR1 SGHNT and CDR2 YYREEE (reference sequence). This CDR3 contains 15 residues. The chain's CDR3 is CASSLRDSPYNEQFF. CDR3 in DNA: TGTGCCAGCAGCTTGAGGGATTCCCCCTACAATGAGCAGTTCTTC.

The count of this clone is one. V usage is TRBV11-2 and J usage is TRBJ2-2, with D hard to call. V lost 6 bases to trimming and J lost 7 bases, with 6 bases between them. The CDR3 sequence is 11 residues long. CDR1 is SGHAT and CDR2 is FQNNGV in the germline V gene. As DNA, the CDR3 is TGTGCCAGCAGACGTAGCGGGGAGCTGTTTTTT. Protein: CASRRSGELFF.

The CDR3 loop reads CASSQDYTGGGYKQFF. The CDR3, as DNA: TGTGCCAGCAGCCAAGATTATACGGGAGGGGGATATAAGCAGTTCTTC. The chain couples TRBV4-2 to TRBJ2-1; the match to TRBD2 covers 8 bases. CDR3 size: 16 residues. V lost 0 bases to trimming and J lost 11 bases; unmatched junction nucleotides: 12. From germline, CDR1 is LGHNA and CDR2 YNFKEQ.